Shown below are 11 T cell receptor beta chains from a single sample sequenced in a study of human T cells and chemical hapten exposure. Time point meaning: pre-sensitization, week 0. Specified treatment: therapeutic diphenylcyclopropenone sensitization with weekly scalp DPC. TCRdb reprocessed the RACE reads with MiXCR, giving one entry per CDR3 protein. The top ten hold 2.9% of the sample, which has around 180,000 distinct CDR3 sequences, about 31% seen once. The specimen comprised whole blood, sampled in connection with sensitization to the hapten diphenylcyclopropenone (DPC). Source of these receptors: a woman under 40 with alopecia areata. Some clones in this sample may be carry-over from other donors' samples.

The chain has TRBV18 and TRBJ2-7; tentatively, D is TRBD1 (6 bases). The germline gives CDR1 KGHSH, CDR2 LQKENI. The V gene lost 5 bases and the J gene lost 6 bases, with 8 bases spanning the gap. The length of the CDR3 is 11 residues. CDR3 nucleotide sequence: TGTGCCAGCTCATCAGGGGTCGAGCAGTACTTC. Amino acids: CASSSGVEQYF.

V and J are TRBV11-2 and TRBJ1-2; D uncertain. V was cut by 5 bases and J by 11 bases, with 3 bases left in between. Germline V gene data show CDR1 as SGHAT and CDR2 as FQNNGV. The length of the CDR3 is 8 residues. As DNA, the CDR3 is TGTGCCAGCAGCCCGTACACCTTC. Residues: CASSPYTF.

V and J are TRBV20-1 and TRBJ1-1; no clear D. V was clipped by 2 bases and J by 2 bases, with 9 bases between them. Germline lookup yields CDR1 DFQATT and CDR2 SNEGSKA (reference sequence). The CDR3 has 13 amino acids. The CDR3: CSARRRINTEAFF. In DNA form, the CDR3 reads TGCAGTGCTAGACGGCGGATTAACACTGAAGCTTTCTTT.

This clonotype was counted between two and nine times. The chain uses TRBV28 and TRBJ2-7, with D maybe TRBD1 (6 bases). CDR1 MDHEN and CDR2 SYDVKM come from the germline V gene. The CDR3 length is 15 residues. The V gene lost 10 bases and the J gene lost 1 base, with 20 bases spanning the gap. The CDR3: CATSGHPWASYEQYF. In DNA form, the CDR3 reads TGTGCCACTTCGGGACACCCGTGGGCATCCTACGAGCAGTACTTC. Looking up the rest from reference TRBV28 and TRBJ2-7 gives the full variable domain: DVKVTQSSRYLVKRTGEKVFLECVQDMDHENMFWYRQDPGLGLRLIYFSYDVKMKEKGDIPEGYSVSREKKERFSLILESASTNQTSMYLCATSGHPWASYEQYFGPGTRLTVT.

This clonotype was seen a handful of times. The CDR3 nucleotides are TGTGCCAGCAGGATCGGGGGAGAACTAGCGGATTACAATGAGCAGTTCTTC. Translating it yields CASRIGGELADYNEQFF. V is TRBV6-6 and J is TRBJ2-1; TRBD2 matches at 8 bases. CDR3 length: 17 amino acids. The germline CDR1 and CDR2 sequences are MNHNY and SVGAGI (reference sequence). With V trimmed by 6 bases and J by 4 bases, 14 bases remained unmatched.

This clonotype was detected only a few times. The chain is built from TRBV7-6 and TRBJ2-5, with D possibly being TRBD1 (6 bases). Trimming left V 4 bases short and J 4 bases short, with 13 bases between. This CDR3 contains 14 residues. The germline V gene encodes CDR1 SGHVS and CDR2 FNYEAQ. The CDR3 loop is CASSWTTGLETQYF. Here the CDR3 DNA reads TGTGCCAGCAGCTGGACAACAGGGTTAGAGACCCAGTACTTC.

This clonotype was counted between two and nine times. The chain is built from TRBV6-6 and TRBJ2-1; no firm D call. V was cut by 0 bases and J by 8 bases, with 8 bases left in between. Germline V gene lookup returns CDR1 MNHNY and CDR2 SVGAGI (reference sequence). The CDR3 has 13 amino acids. The chain's CDR3 is CASSYSVAYEQFF. CDR3 nucleotides: TGTGCCAGCAGTTACTCTGTCGCGTATGAGCAGTTCTTC.

This clonotype was found a few times. This CDR3 reads CSVEYDERGTGELFF. The CDR3 DNA reads as TGCAGCGTTGAGTACGACGAGCGGGGCACCGGGGAGCTGTTTTTT. The chain has TRBV29-1 and TRBJ2-2, with TRBD2 matching over 7 bases. The CDR3 extends over 15 amino acids. The ends lost 3 bases at V and 4 bases at J; junction bases unmatched: 8. Germline V gene data show CDR1 as SQVTM and CDR2 as ANQGSEA.

The genes are TRBV2 and TRBJ1-5; D is possibly TRBD1 (6 bases). The CDR3 contains 13 residues. The germline gives CDR1 SNHLY, CDR2 FYNNEI. Trimming shortened V by 7 bases and J by 6 bases, and 13 bases separated the two germline ends. As DNA, the CDR3 is TGTGCCAGCACGAACAGGGAGGGTCAGCCCCAGCATTTT. Protein sequence: CASTNREGQPQHF.

The chain links TRBV20-1 to TRBJ1-5; the D is unclear. The V end was cut by 1 base, the J end by 1 base, with 5 bases between. The CDR3 has 13 residues. In germline, CDR1 is DFQATT, CDR2 SNEGSKA (reference sequence). This CDR3 is CSARVDSNQPQHF. CDR3 nucleotide sequence: TGCAGTGCTAGAGTGGACAGCAATCAGCCCCAGCATTTT.

The gene calls are TRBV10-3 and TRBJ2-1; the D is unclear. V gave up 3 bases and J gave up 5 bases, with 11 bases separating them. Germline V gene lookup returns CDR1 ENHRY and CDR2 SYGVKD. This CDR3 is 14 amino acids long. The CDR3 sequence: CAISDRGLNNEQFF. CDR3 DNA sequence: TGTGCCATCAGTGATCGTGGGTTAAACAATGAGCAGTTCTTC.